The 14 T cell receptor beta chains given below trace back to one sample, sequenced in a study of tumor-infiltrating lymphocytes in primary liver carcinoma. With a constant-region primer, TCR beta cDNA was made from around 530 ng of total RNA. ARM-PCR, slightly modified, supplied the TCR beta libraries through three nested multiplex PCR rounds. The study ran its first two PCR rounds for nine to ten cycles each, using TRBV1-TRBV30 forward primers and a C-beta reverse primer. TCRdb reanalysed the multiplex PCR reads using MiXCR and keeps one entry per CDR3 protein. The data show approximately 99,000 distinct CDR3 sequences, 55% to 70% seen once. The source material, about 20-30 mg of unsorted bulk tissue, was used to co-extract RNA and DNA. The sample comprised liver tumor tissue from sampling region 5. Specified subset: tumor region T5, tumor centre. These receptor sequences come from a woman aged 60-75 years with primary liver carcinoma and hepatitis B virus infection.

The rearrangement links TRBV20-1 to TRBJ2-1; D remains unclear. With 3 bases removed from V and 5 bases from J, the gap between germline ends came to 17 bases. Germline V gene sequence: CDR1 DFQATT, CDR2 SNEGSKA (reference sequence). The CDR3 has 15 residues. The CDR3 is CSAREPWDWDNEQFF. CDR3 nucleotides: TGCAGTGCTAGGGAACCGTGGGATTGGGACAATGAGCAGTTCTTC.

Points on this clonotype: One base away lies a much larger clone, so this may be a sequencing read error. This chain links TRBV6-2 or TRBV6-3 with TRBJ1-1, with TRBD1 matching 7 bases. The germline gives CDR1 MNHEY, CDR2 SVGEGT. This CDR3 contains 14 residues. CDR3 in amino acids: CASSYQGGNIEAFF. CDR3 nucleotides: TGTGCCAGCAGTTACCAGGGGGGGAACATTGAAGCTTTCTTT.

Turning to this clonotype: An end of the junction does not agree with germline; a read error may underlie this. V and J are TRBV29-1 and TRBJ2-5; D remains unclear. CDR3 length: 13 amino acids. CDR1 is SQVTM, CDR2 ANQGSEA, per germline. The CDR3 nucleotides read TGCAGCGCTGAAGAACCGGCTAAAGGGACCCAGTACTTC. This sequence encodes CSAEEPAKGTQYF.

Regarding this clonotype: The missing conserved phenylalanine or tryptophan at the end of this CDR3 makes a read error likely. The limits of the CDR3 on the DNA are not certain, so only TCRdb's listed CDR3 is given. This chain uses TRBV11-2 with TRBJ1-2. The CDR3 length is 13 residues, termini included. Germline lookup yields CDR1 SGHAT and CDR2 FQNNGV. The CDR3 is CASSLDRNYGYIL.

The chain couples TRBV12-3 or TRBV12-4 to TRBJ2-3; tentative D call: TRBD2 (5 bases). The CDR3 runs to 15 residues. Trimming cost V 1 base and J 1 base, with 9 bases left between them. DNA for the CDR3: TGTGCCAGCAGTTTAGACTTCGGGGGCACAGATACGCAGTATTTT. Its protein product is CASSLDFGGTDTQYF.

Turning to this clonotype: Given the absence of the conserved phenylalanine or tryptophan at the CDR3 end, a read error is likely. The DNA is left out, because the CDR3 cannot be placed on it with certainty; the CDR3 is given as TCRdb lists it. The gene calls are TRBV11-3 and TRBJ2-1; TRBD2, the table's D call, was not compared with the DNA. The CDR3 length is 16 residues, termini included. Germline values: CDR1 SGHNT, CDR2 YENEEA. The CDR3: CTSSPRARSSYNEQIC.

This clonotype was detected ten times or more. This chain uses TRBV29-1 with TRBJ1-1; D gene uncertain. Trimming cost V 3 bases and J 2 bases, with 10 bases left between them. The CDR3 runs 13 residues. Per germline, CDR1 SQVTM and CDR2 ANQGSEA. The CDR3: CSVDSQSNTEAFF. CDR3 in DNA: TGCAGCGTTGATTCGCAGTCCAACACTGAAGCTTTCTTT.

In its sample, this clonotype was seen many times. The chain couples TRBV5-1 to TRBJ2-2, with TRBD1 matching over 12 bases. With V trimmed by 4 bases and J by 5 bases, 18 bases remained unmatched. The CDR3 consists of 20 residues. Germline CDR1 and CDR2: SGHRS and YFSETQ. CDR3 region: CASSPGAVPGQGAKTGELFF. CDR3 coding DNA: TGCGCCAGCAGCCCGGGGGCCGTTCCGGGACAGGGGGCCAAGACCGGGGAGCTGTTTTTT.

In the case of this clonotype: This likely comes from a read error, as the CDR3 has no conserved phenylalanine or tryptophan at its end. This chain joins TRBV11-2 and TRBJ2-2; a possible D gene is TRBD2 (5 bases). CDR1 is SGHAT, CDR2 FQNNGV, per germline. This CDR3 contains 13 residues. CDR3 residues: CTSSLERTGELFL. CDR3 bases: TGTACCAGCAGCTTAGAAAGGACTGGGGAGCTGTTTCTT.

This clonotype was detected only once. The CDR3 ends on some other residue instead of the conserved phenylalanine or tryptophan, so this is likely a read error. The V gene is TRBV4-2, the J gene TRBJ2-1; TRBD2 matches 10 bases. From germline, CDR1 is LGHNA and CDR2 YNFKEQ. The CDR3 has 15 residues. The CDR3 region has the DNA TGTGCCAGCGGCCAGGAACTAGCGGGAAAGGGTGAGCAGTTCCTC. As protein: CASGQELAGKGEQFL.

On this clonotype itself: A much larger clone lies one base from this, so it may be a read error. The V gene is TRBV5-5, the J gene TRBJ2-3, with D perhaps TRBD2 (6 bases). Germline CDR1 SGHKS, CDR2 YYEKEE (reference sequence). This CDR3 spans 14 amino acids. Trimming stripped 9 bases from V and 0 bases from J, with 14 bases between. The CDR3 sequence is CANRSGLSTDTQYF. CDR3 coding DNA: TGTGCCAACAGGTCGGGACTCAGCACAGATACGCAGTATTTT.

A few counts support this clonotype. The V call is TRBV28, the J call TRBJ2-5; TRBD2 matches 8 bases. Unmatched junction bases numbered 15, after V lost 8 bases and J lost 4 bases. This CDR3 has 16 amino acids. Germline V gene lookup returns CDR1 MDHEN and CDR2 SYDVKM. The CDR3 sequence is CASEEPGLAWRETQYF. CDR3 nucleotide sequence: TGTGCCAGCGAAGAGCCCGGACTAGCATGGAGAGAGACCCAGTACTTC. The full variable domain, with the rest looked up from reference TRBV28 and TRBJ2-5, is DVKVTQSSRYLVKRTGEKVFLECVQDMDHENMFWYRQDPGLGLRLIYFSYDVKMKEKGDIPEGYSVSREKKERFSLILESASTNQTSMYLCASEEPGLAWRETQYFGPGTRLLVL.

Details on this clonotype: This likely comes from a read error, as the CDR3 has no conserved phenylalanine or tryptophan at its end. This chain connects TRBV30 to TRBJ2-1; D perhaps matches TRBD1 (5 bases). Germline loops: CDR1 GTSNPN, CDR2 SVGIG (reference sequence). This CDR3 region has 18 residues. CDR3 loop: CTWSGIRQGSFPYNEQFI. The CDR3, as DNA: TGTACCTGGAGTGGAATTCGTCAGGGTTCGTTCCCCTACAATGAGCAGTTCATC.

This clonotype has only a few counts. The chain links TRBV2 to TRBJ2-5, with D unresolved. V was cut by 5 bases and J by 1 base, with 2 bases left in between. The CDR3 sequence is 11 residues long. Per germline, CDR1 SNHLY and CDR2 FYNNEI. The CDR3 coding sequence is TGTGCCAGCAGTCGCCAAGAGACCCAGTACTTC. Protein sequence: CASSRQETQYF.